Listed here are 24 T cell receptor beta chains from one sample, sequenced in a study of blood T cell repertoires in COVID-19. The repertoire was sequenced with immunoSEQ multiplex PCR; TCRdb's copy has only in-frame clones and lacks some. This table holds over 250,000 clones, 75% to 90% found once. Input material: peripheral blood. The receptors stem from a woman in her 70s with COVID-19, enrolled during active disease.

To note about this clone: An end of the junction does not agree with germline; a read error may underlie this. J is TRBJ1-6 and V is TRBV12-3 or TRBV12-4, with 7 bases lining up with TRBD1. The CDR3 length is 11 residues. CDR3 sequence (DNA): TGTGCCAGCAGTCTCGGGGACAGATTTTATTTT. Amino acid sequence: CASSLGDRFYF.

This chain links TRBV11-2 with TRBJ1-1; 7 bases align to TRBD1. V trimming: 3 bases; J trimming: 4 bases; junction bases outside the gene matches: 2. CDR1 is SGHAT, CDR2 FQNNGV, per germline. The CDR3 extends over 13 amino acids. The CDR3 nucleotides are TGTGCCAGCAGCTTGACAGGGCTCACTGAAGCTTTCTTT. Translation gives CASSLTGLTEAFF.

This chain uses TRBV27 with TRBJ1-2; 12 nucleotides line up with TRBD1. The V gene's germline CDR1 is MNHEY and CDR2 SMNVEV (reference sequence). Germline trimming cut 4 bases from V and 4 bases from J; bases unmatched to any gene: 13. The CDR3 contains 18 residues. CDR3: CASSSASGTGGVGYGYTF. CDR3 sequence (DNA): TGTGCCAGCAGTTCCGCTTCTGGGACAGGGGGCGTCGGCTATGGCTACACCTTC.

The chain combines TRBV3-1 (or the pseudogene TRBV3-2) with TRBJ2-7; tentatively, D is TRBD2 (8 bases). CDR1 and CDR2 (germline): LGHDT, YNNKEL (reference sequence). The V gene lost 4 bases and the J gene lost 5 bases, with 12 bases spanning the gap. The CDR3 covers 13 residues. CDR3 region: CASSPGGGHEQYF. CDR3 DNA: TGTGCCAGCAGCCCGGGAGGGGGCCACGAGCAGTACTTC.

The V and J genes are TRBV10-1 and TRBJ2-3; D gene uncertain. V was shortened by 5 bases and J by 3 bases, with 9 bases between the two germline ends. Per germline, CDR1 WNHNN and CDR2 SYGVQD (reference sequence). The CDR3 consists of 13 residues. The CDR3: CASSLSLTDTQYF. The CDR3 DNA reads as TGCGCCAGCAGTCTATCCCTTACAGATACGCAGTATTTT.

This chain connects TRBV30 to TRBJ1-6, with D possibly being TRBD1 (5 bases). The CDR3 loop spans 14 amino acids. The germline CDR1 and CDR2 sequences are GTSNPN and SVGIG (reference sequence). V was clipped by 5 bases and J by 7 bases, with 15 bases between them. This CDR3 is CAWGQGFGNSPLHF. The CDR3 DNA follows: TGTGCCTGGGGCCAGGGTTTTGGGAATTCACCCCTCCACTTT.

V is TRBV7-2 and J is TRBJ1-2; 9 positions match TRBD1. Per germline, CDR1 SGHTA and CDR2 FQGNSA. V shed 4 bases and J 2 bases; nucleotides not matched to a gene: 5. This CDR3 has 15 residues. CDR3 region: CASSWSTGGNYGYTF. The CDR3 DNA sequence: TGTGCCAGCAGCTGGTCGACAGGGGGAAACTATGGCTACACCTTC.

As regards this clone: Within the sample, other DNA sequences also encode this same CDR3. The gene calls are TRBV18 and TRBJ2-7, with TRBD1 identical over 7 bases. The germline gives CDR1 KGHSH, CDR2 LQKENI. J lost 3 bases, V lost 3 bases, and 2 bases had no gene match. This CDR3 is 13 amino acids long. In DNA form, the CDR3 reads TGTGCCAGCTCACCGGGGACAGACTACGAGCAGTACTTC. Its translation is CASSPGTDYEQYF.

This clone was counted once. The chain uses TRBV7-2 and TRBJ2-7, with a weak D call TRBD2 (7 bases). CDR3 size: 15 residues. Germline CDR1 and CDR2: SGHTA and FQGNSA. V dropped 1 base and J dropped 4 bases, with 14 bases sitting between them. The CDR3 nucleotides are TGTGCCAGCAGCTTAGGGGGGCTAGCGGCGTACGAGCAGTACTTC. Amino acids: CASSLGGLAAYEQYF.

The chain combines TRBV30 with TRBJ2-3, with a tentative D call TRBD2 (5 bases). Germline loops: CDR1 GTSNPN, CDR2 SVGIG (reference sequence). The CDR3 is 12 amino acids. V gave up 1 base and J gave up 7 bases, with 9 bases separating them. The chain's CDR3 is CAWSGGANTQYF. The CDR3 coding sequence is TGTGCCTGGAGTGGGGGAGCGAATACGCAGTATTTT.

The chain uses TRBV5-6 and TRBJ1-3, with a tentative D call TRBD1 (6 bases). CDR3 length equals 17 residues. The V gene lost 4 bases and the J gene lost 1 base, with 18 bases spanning the gap. Germline V CDR1 and CDR2: SGHDT, YYEEEE. The CDR3 spells CASSHHLQGYSGNTIYF. The CDR3 region has the DNA TGTGCCAGCAGCCACCACTTACAGGGCTATTCTGGAAACACCATATATTTT.

J is TRBJ2-5 and V is TRBV18; 8 bases match TRBD1. This CDR3 comprises 13 residues. In germline, CDR1 is KGHSH, CDR2 LQKENI. V lost 3 bases, J lost 4 bases, and 1 base stayed unmatched. Written as DNA, the CDR3 is TGTGCCAGCTCACCGGGACAGGTAGAGACCCAGTACTTC. Translation gives CASSPGQVETQYF.

The chain couples TRBV4-2 to TRBJ1-4; TRBD1 matches at 7 bases. This CDR3 contains 15 residues. J was trimmed by 8 bases and V by 3 bases; bases with no gene match: 9. Looked up from germline, CDR1 is LGHNA and CDR2 is YNFKEQ. The CDR3 reads CASSQDRDRGEKLFF. The CDR3 DNA sequence: TGTGCCAGCAGCCAGGACCGGGACAGAGGAGAAAAACTGTTTTTT.

V and J are TRBV5-8 and TRBJ2-7, with 9 bases lining up with TRBD1. CDR1 and CDR2 (germline): SGHTS, YDEGEE. The CDR3 sequence is 16 residues long. Trimming removed 4 bases from V and 2 bases from J; junction bases left unmatched: 10. Written as DNA, the CDR3 is TGTGCCAGCAGCGATCCCGGGACAGGGAAGACCTACGAGCAGTACTTC. Protein sequence: CASSDPGTGKTYEQYF. Drawing the rest from reference TRBV5-8 and TRBJ2-7, the complete variable domain is EAGVTQSPTHLIKTRGQQATLRCSPISGHTSVYWYQQALGLGLQFLLWYDEGEERNRGNFPPRFSGRQFPNYSSELNVNALELEDSALYLCASSDPGTGKTYEQYFGPGTRLTVT.

This clone was detected once. The J gene is TRBJ1-6, the V gene TRBV19; D is perhaps TRBD1 (5 bases). The germline gives CDR1 LNHDA, CDR2 SQIVND (reference sequence). There are 16 residues in the CDR3. Trimming cost V 7 bases and J 5 bases, with 18 bases left between them. The CDR3 sequence: CASTSWGGVNNSPLHF. In nucleotides, the CDR3 is TGTGCCAGTACCTCGTGGGGGGGTGTGAATAATTCACCCCTCCACTTT.

This sequence joins TRBV2 and TRBJ1-6; a possible D gene is TRBD1 (6 bases). Germline V CDR1 and CDR2: SNHLY, FYNNEI. The CDR3 runs 14 residues. The V gene lost 7 bases and the J gene lost 7 bases, with 14 bases spanning the gap. The CDR3 coding sequence is TGTGCCAGCATAGGTGGAGGACAGAATTCACCCCTCCACTTT. This encodes CASIGGGQNSPLHF.

The chain couples TRBV20-1 to TRBJ1-2, with D possibly TRBD1 on 6 matching bases. From germline, CDR1 is DFQATT and CDR2 SNEGSKA (reference sequence). Trimming cost V 3 bases and J 4 bases, with 12 bases left between them. The CDR3 has 13 amino acids. The CDR3 DNA reads as TGCAGTGCTAGTAAACAGGGCGGCTATGGCTACACCTTC. Protein: CSASKQGGYGYTF.

This chain links TRBV2 with TRBJ2-2; TRBD1 matches 7 bases. V was clipped by 9 bases and J by 4 bases; unmatched bases: 8. Germline V CDR1 and CDR2: SNHLY, FYNNEI. The CDR3 is made up of 14 amino acids. The CDR3 sequence is CASPKGASTGELFF. The DNA of the CDR3 is TGTGCCAGTCCGAAGGGGGCGAGCACCGGGGAGCTGTTTTTT.

This clone was observed a single time. The V gene is TRBV9, the J gene TRBJ2-1, with TRBD2 matching over 7 bases. Unmatched junction bases numbered 3, after V lost 4 bases and J lost 5 bases. The length of the CDR3 is 13 residues. In germline, CDR1 is SGDLS, CDR2 YYNGEE. The CDR3 bases are TGTGCCAGCAGCACCGGGACTAACAATGAGCAGTTCTTC. It specifies CASSTGTNNEQFF.

The rearrangement links TRBV3-1 (or the pseudogene TRBV3-2) to TRBJ2-4, with D possibly matching TRBD2 (5 bases). The V gene's germline CDR1 is LGHDT and CDR2 YNNKEL (reference sequence). V was clipped by 4 bases and J by 9 bases, with 16 bases between them. This CDR3 comprises 14 residues. The CDR3 DNA follows: TGTGCCAGCAGCCTCCGGACCGGGGAAGGCATTCAGTACTTC. It translates to CASSLRTGEGIQYF.

This rearrangement joins TRBV11-2 to TRBJ2-1; D unresolved. Looked up from germline, CDR1 is SGHAT and CDR2 is FQNNGV. V lost 5 bases to trimming and J lost 1 base, with 15 bases between them. The CDR3 length is 16 residues. Here the CDR3 DNA reads TGTGCCAGCAGCCCTAGACTCGGCGGATCCTACAATGAGCAGTTCTTC. Protein: CASSPRLGGSYNEQFF.

Only a few counts were recorded for this clone. V gene TRBV12-5 combines with J gene TRBJ2-7; the match to TRBD2 covers 15 bases. The V gene end was trimmed by 4 bases and the J gene end by 5 bases; junction bases not matched to a gene: 3. Germline V gene lookup returns CDR1 LGHNT and CDR2 FRNRAP. CDR3 length: 15 amino acids. In DNA, the CDR3 is TGTGCTAGTGGTTCCCGGACTAGCGGGGGGGACGAGCAGTACTTC. It yields the protein CASGSRTSGGDEQYF. Drawing the rest from reference TRBV12-5 and TRBJ2-7, the complete variable domain is DARVTQTPRHKVTEMGQEVTMRCQPILGHNTVFWYRQTMMQGLELLAYFRNRAPLDDSGMPKDRFSAEMPDATLATLKIQPSEPRDSAVYFCASGSRTSGGDEQYFGPGTRLTVT.

The chain links TRBV2 to TRBJ2-2; D is uncertain. The length of the CDR3 is 16 residues. CDR1 is SNHLY and CDR2 is FYNNEI in the germline V gene. Trimming stripped 1 base from V and 2 bases from J, with 11 bases between. CDR3 protein: CASSEVDIENTGELFF. The CDR3 nucleotides are TGTGCCAGCAGTGAAGTCGACATAGAAAACACCGGGGAGCTGTTTTTT.

V and J are TRBV4-3 and TRBJ2-7; 7 bases are a match to TRBD1. The CDR3 has 16 residues. Germline V gene data show CDR1 as LGHNA and CDR2 as YSLEER. Trimming took 1 base from V and 1 from J; bases not matched to a gene: 7. The CDR3 bases are TGCGCCAGCAGCCAAGCCACGACAGGGCTTTCCTACGAGCAGTACTTC. This translates into CASSQATTGLSYEQYF.